The clone carrying this T cell receptor beta chain came up once. Amplification used 60 Vbeta primers and 13 Jbeta primers. TCRdb keeps only in-frame clones here, not all; method: immunoSEQ multiplex PCR. The table records around 45,000 clones, roughly 51% of them present only once. The data derive from a study of cytomegalovirus exposure and HLA in healthy donors. This CDR3 has 14 amino acids. Per germline, CDR1 SGHNT and CDR2 YYREEE (reference sequence). V was cut by 3 bases and J by 6 bases, with 14 bases left in between. Participants comprised healthy donors of bone marrow. Sequencing used PBMCs. The clonotype comes from a man between 60 and 75 years old in good health and CMV-seronegative. The chain couples TRBV5-4 to TRBJ2-3, with a tentative D call TRBD2 (7 bases). CDR3 region: CASSSRGRDDTQYF. The CDR3 nucleotides read TGTGCCAGCAGCTCGCGGGGGCGAGATGATACGCAGTATTTT.